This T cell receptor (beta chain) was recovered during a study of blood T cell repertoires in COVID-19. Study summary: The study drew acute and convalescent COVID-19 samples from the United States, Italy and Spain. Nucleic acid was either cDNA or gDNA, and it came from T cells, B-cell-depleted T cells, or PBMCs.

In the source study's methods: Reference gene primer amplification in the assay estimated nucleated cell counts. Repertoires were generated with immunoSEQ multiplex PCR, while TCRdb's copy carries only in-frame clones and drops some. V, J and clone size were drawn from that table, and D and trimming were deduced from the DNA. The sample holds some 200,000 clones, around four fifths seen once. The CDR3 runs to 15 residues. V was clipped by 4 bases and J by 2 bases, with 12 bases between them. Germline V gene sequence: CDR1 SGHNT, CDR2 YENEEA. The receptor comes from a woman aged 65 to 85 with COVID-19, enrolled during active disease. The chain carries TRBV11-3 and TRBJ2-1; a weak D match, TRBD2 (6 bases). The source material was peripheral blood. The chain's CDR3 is CASSSSSDPYNEQFF. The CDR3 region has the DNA TGTGCCAGCAGCTCGTCTAGCGACCCCTACAATGAGCAGTTCTTC.